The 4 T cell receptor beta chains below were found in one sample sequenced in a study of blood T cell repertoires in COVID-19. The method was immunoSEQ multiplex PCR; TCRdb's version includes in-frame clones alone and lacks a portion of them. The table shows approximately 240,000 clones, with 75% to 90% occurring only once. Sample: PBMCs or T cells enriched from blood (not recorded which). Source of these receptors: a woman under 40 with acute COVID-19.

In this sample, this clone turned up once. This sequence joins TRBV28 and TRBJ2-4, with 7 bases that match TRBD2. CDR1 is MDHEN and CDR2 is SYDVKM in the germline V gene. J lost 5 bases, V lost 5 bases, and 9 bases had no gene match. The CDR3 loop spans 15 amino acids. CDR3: CASSPSGELQNIQYF. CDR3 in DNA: TGTGCCAGCAGTCCTAGCGGAGAGTTACAAAACATTCAGTACTTC.

CDR3 sequence reads: CASKQGKSNTIYF. CDR3 sequence (DNA): TGTGCCAGCAAACAGGGGAAGTCAAACACCATATATTTT. This chain uses TRBV14 with TRBJ1-3; TRBD1 matches at 7 bases. The CDR3 is 13 amino acids. The germline gives CDR1 SGHDN, CDR2 FVKESK. J was trimmed by 6 bases and V by 7 bases; bases with no gene match: 6. The complete variable domain, with remaining parts taken from reference TRBV14 and TRBJ1-3, reads EAGVTQFPSHSVIEKGQTVTLRCDPISGHDNLYWYRRVMGKEIKFLLHFVKESKQDESGMPNNRFLAERTGGTYSTLKVQPAELEDSGVYFCASKQGKSNTIYFGEGSWLTVV.

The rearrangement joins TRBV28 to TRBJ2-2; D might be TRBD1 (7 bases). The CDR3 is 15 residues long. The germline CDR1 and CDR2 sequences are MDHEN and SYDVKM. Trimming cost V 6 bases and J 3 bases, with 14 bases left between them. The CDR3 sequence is CASSPGGGDTGELFF. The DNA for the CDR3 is TGTGCCAGCAGCCCCGGAGGGGGCGACACCGGGGAGCTGTTTTTT.

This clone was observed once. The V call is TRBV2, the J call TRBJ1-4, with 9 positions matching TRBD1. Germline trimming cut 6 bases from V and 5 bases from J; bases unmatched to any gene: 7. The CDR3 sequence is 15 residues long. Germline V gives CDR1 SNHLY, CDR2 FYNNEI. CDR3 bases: TGTGCCAGCAGGGCTTGGACAGGGGAGAATGAAAAACTGTTTTTT. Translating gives CASRAWTGENEKLFF.